This TCR beta chain was sequenced in a study of lymphopenia after photon versus proton radiotherapy. Study-level results: Larger post-nadir TCR diversity loss correlated inversely with survival in deceased patients. Authors raise, but do not show, better survival with proton therapy.

CDR3 length equals 16 residues. Trimming shortened V by 0 bases and J by 0 bases, and 11 bases separated the two germline ends. CDR1 is SEHNR, CDR2 FQNEAQ, per germline (reference sequence). Produced via immunoSEQ multiplex PCR; TCRdb's table is partial and in-frame only. The sample contains tens of thousands of clones, 65% to 85% of which appear only once. About this clone: Its antigen is as yet unknown.

The chain couples TRBV7-9 to TRBJ1-1; no firm D call. This clonotype originated in a man over 45 with gastric cancer. This material consisted of peripheral blood, taken from a patient treated with photon-based radiotherapy. The CDR3 nucleotides are TGTGCCAGCAGCTTAGCGGATTGGAGGGTGAACACTGAAGCTTTCTTT. Its translation is CASSLADWRVNTEAFF.